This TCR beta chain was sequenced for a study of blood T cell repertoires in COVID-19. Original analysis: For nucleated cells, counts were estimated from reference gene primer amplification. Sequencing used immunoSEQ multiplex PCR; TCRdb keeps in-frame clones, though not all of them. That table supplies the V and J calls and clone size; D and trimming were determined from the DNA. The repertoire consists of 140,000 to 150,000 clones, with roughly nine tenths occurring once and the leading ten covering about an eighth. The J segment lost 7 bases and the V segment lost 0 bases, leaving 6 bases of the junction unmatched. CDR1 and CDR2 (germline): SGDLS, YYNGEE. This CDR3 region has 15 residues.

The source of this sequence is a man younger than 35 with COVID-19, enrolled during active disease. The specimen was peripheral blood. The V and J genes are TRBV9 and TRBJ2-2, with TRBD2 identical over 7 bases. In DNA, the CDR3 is TGTGCCAGCAGCGTAGATAGTCTAGCGGTCGGGGAGCTGTTTTTT. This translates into CASSVDSLAVGELFF.